The 14 T cell receptor beta chains given below trace back to one sample, sequenced in a study of beta chain features in type 1 diabetes. Expressed TCRB transcripts were sequenced after all isolated RNA was converted to cDNA. The data were produced by immunoSEQ multiplex PCR, yet TCRdb's version contains in-frame clones alone and is incomplete. The table lists roughly 160,000 clones, 6.5% to 8.5% of them singletons. Their recognized antigens are unknown. General observations from the study: Moderately but significantly shorter TCRB CDR3s were found in Type 1 diabetes patients in all four CD4+ subsets.

The sequencing input was central memory CD4+ T cells from blood. These receptors originate from a man between 18 and 35 years old with type 1 diabetes.

The J gene is TRBJ2-7, the V gene TRBV5-4; D remains ambiguous. The length of the CDR3 is 12 residues. With 4 bases removed from V and 3 bases from J, the gap between germline ends came to 8 bases. Germline V gene lookup returns CDR1 SGHNT and CDR2 YYREEE (reference sequence). In DNA form, the CDR3 reads TGTGCCAGCAGCGGTACTGGCTACGAGCAGTACTTC. It is translated as CASSGTGYEQYF.

This clone was detected only a few times. The chain is built from TRBV14 and TRBJ2-1; D is perhaps TRBD2 (5 bases). Trimming shortened V by 4 bases and J by 3 bases, and 10 bases separated the two germline ends. Germline-derived CDR1 and CDR2 are SGHDN and FVKESK. This CDR3 has 14 amino acids. CDR3 nucleotides: TGTGCCAGCAGCCGCGGACGGGGCTACAATGAGCAGTTCTTC. Its translation: CASSRGRGYNEQFF. The whole variable domain, remainder taken from reference TRBV14 and TRBJ2-1, is EAGVTQFPSHSVIEKGQTVTLRCDPISGHDNLYWYRRVMGKEIKFLLHFVKESKQDESGMPNNRFLAERTGGTYSTLKVQPAELEDSGVYFCASSRGRGYNEQFFGPGTRLTVL.

This clone was recorded at least ten times. The CDR3 does not close with the conserved phenylalanine or tryptophan, likely indicating a read error. The DNA is omitted, as the CDR3 cannot be located on it reliably, and the CDR3 follows TCRdb's listing. This chain links TRBV21-1 with TRBJ2-7; whether TRBD1, the table's D call, matches the DNA was not checked. TRBV21-1 is recorded as a pseudogene. The CDR3 is 10 residues long, counting both termini. The CDR3 sequence is CASTHRGTAL.

J is TRBJ1-1 and V is TRBV7-2, with D unresolved. CDR3 length equals 12 residues. Germline V gene lookup returns CDR1 SGHTA and CDR2 FQGNSA. V was shortened by 3 bases and J by 6 bases, with 8 bases between the two germline ends. Here the CDR3 DNA reads TGTGCCAGCAGCTTTTACCTATCTGAAGCTTTCTTT. Its protein is CASSFYLSEAFF.

This clone occurred a few times. Additional DNA sequences in this sample encode the identical CDR3. The genes are TRBV27 and TRBJ2-5; weak D call: TRBD1 (6 bases). Germline values: CDR1 MNHEY, CDR2 SMNVEV (reference sequence). Deletions cut 2 bases from V and 5 bases from J, with 12 bases between. The CDR3 contains 14 residues. The CDR3 loop reads CASSLRTAQETQYF. CDR3 DNA: TGTGCCAGCAGTTTAAGGACAGCCCAGGAGACCCAGTACTTC.

The chain uses TRBV5-4 and TRBJ1-2, with D possibly TRBD1 on 6 matching bases. The CDR3 spans 14 residues. V was trimmed by 2 bases and J by 4 bases, leaving 12 bases between them. CDR1 and CDR2 from the germline V gene are SGHNT and YYREEE (reference sequence). CDR3 nucleotides: TGTGCCAGCAGCTTTTTTGGACAGCCCTATGGCTACACCTTC. Amino acids: CASSFFGQPYGYTF.

This clone was picked up a small number of times. This sequence joins TRBV29-1 and TRBJ1-5; TRBD1 aligns across 9 bases. There are 14 residues in the CDR3. V was pared by 6 bases and J by 2 bases, with 5 bases of the junction left unmatched. Looked up from germline, CDR1 is SQVTM and CDR2 is ANQGSEA. The CDR3 DNA sequence: TGCAGCGTAACAGGGGGCTCTGGCAATCAGCCCCAGCATTTT. It is translated as CSVTGGSGNQPQHF.

This clone has more than one count but fewer than ten. The genes are TRBV28 and TRBJ1-5; 7 bases agree with TRBD1. J lost 5 bases, V lost 6 bases, and 7 bases had no gene match. Germline V gives CDR1 MDHEN, CDR2 SYDVKM. The length of the CDR3 is 14 residues. CDR3 in amino acids: CASRRQGSYQPQHF. CDR3 nucleotide sequence: TGTGCCAGCAGGAGACAGGGCTCGTATCAGCCCCAGCATTTT. The full variable domain, in which reference TRBV28 and TRBJ1-5 provide the parts outside the CDR3, is DVKVTQSSRYLVKRTGEKVFLECVQDMDHENMFWYRQDPGLGLRLIYFSYDVKMKEKGDIPEGYSVSREKKERFSLILESASTNQTSMYLCASRRQGSYQPQHFGDGTRLSIL.

This clone has just a few counts. The chain recombines TRBV27 with TRBJ2-5; 12 nucleotides align to TRBD2. The CDR3 extends over 15 amino acids. V shed 2 bases, J shed 6 bases, and the junction held 4 bases outside the gene matches. CDR1 is MNHEY, CDR2 SMNVEV, per germline (reference sequence). CDR3 DNA sequence: TGTGCCAGCAGTTTAGGACTAGCGGGGAGTCAGACCCAGTACTTC. It yields the protein CASSLGLAGSQTQYF.

In this sample, this clone turned up a few times. This sequence joins TRBV7-2 and TRBJ1-2; no firm D call. The CDR3 length is 14 residues. The germline V gene encodes CDR1 SGHTA and CDR2 FQGNSA. V dropped 3 bases and J dropped 0 bases, with 8 bases sitting between them. The CDR3 loop is CASSFDITNYGYTF. The CDR3 DNA reads as TGTGCCAGCAGCTTCGACATAACTAACTATGGCTACACCTTC.

This clone was recorded at least ten times. The gene calls are TRBV4-3 and TRBJ2-5, with D maybe TRBD1 (6 bases). Per the germline V gene, CDR1 is LGHNA and CDR2 is YSLEER. CDR3 length equals 14 residues. V lost 4 bases to trimming and J lost 5 bases, with 14 bases between them. The CDR3 bases are TGCGCCAGCAGCCGGGACATAGGAAGGGAGACCCAGTACTTC. It encodes CASSRDIGRETQYF.

CDR3: CASSGMGQVKRAFF. The CDR3 DNA is TGTGCCAGCAGTGGGATGGGACAGGTCAAGCGAGCTTTCTTT. This rearrangement joins TRBV27 to TRBJ1-1; 8 bases line up with TRBD1. There are 14 residues in the CDR3. Germline values: CDR1 MNHEY, CDR2 SMNVEV (reference sequence). The J segment lost 10 bases and the V segment lost 5 bases, leaving 12 bases of the junction unmatched.

The rearrangement links TRBV5-5 to TRBJ2-5; 8 bases are a match to TRBD2. Germline lookup yields CDR1 SGHKS and CDR2 YYEKEE (reference sequence). The trim removed 4 bases at V and 4 bases at J, leaving 9 bases unmatched. The CDR3 is made up of 15 amino acids. The CDR3 protein is CASSPPGTRVETQYF. The CDR3 region has the DNA TGTGCCAGCAGCCCTCCCGGGACTAGGGTAGAGACCCAGTACTTC.

This clone was picked up a small number of times. The V call is TRBV5-4, the J call TRBJ2-2; tentative D call: TRBD2 (6 bases). Trimming pared 4 bases from V and 4 bases from J, leaving 17 bases between. CDR3 size: 16 residues. Germline CDR1 is SGHNT and CDR2 is YYREEE (reference sequence). The CDR3 sequence: CASSPAGISSTGELFF. Written as DNA, the CDR3 is TGTGCCAGCAGCCCGGCGGGGATTTCCTCCACCGGGGAGCTGTTTTTT.